The T cell receptor beta chain described here comes from a study of long-term antiretroviral therapy in people with HIV. Study-wide results and limits: Controls exceeded HIV repertoires in CDR3 length range. Following ART, diversity rose but still fell short of transplant donor controls.

There are 14 residues in the CDR3. The V segment lost 3 bases and the J segment 6 bases; nucleotides outside the gene matches: 5. The germline V gene encodes CDR1 SGHTA and CDR2 FQGNSA. It was version v3.0 of the immunoSEQ assay that was run at survey level. Roughly 40,000-50,000 T-cell genomes per sample were the sequencing target. TCRdb's copy holds only in-frame clones and misses some; the assay was immunoSEQ multiplex PCR. The data show tens of thousands of clones, roughly 87% seen once. With regard to this clone: The antigen is not known.

Cryopreserved PBMC numbered about 1-10 million per sample before DNA extraction. The chain has TRBV7-2 and TRBJ2-1; 7 bases align to TRBD2. The sequenced sample was unsorted PBMCs, obtained 1 year after starting antiretroviral therapy. This sequence was found in a man between 18 and 29 years old with HIV. The CDR3 coding sequence is TGTGCCAGCAGCTTTGGCGGGAGAGCCAATGAGCAGTTCTTC. Its translation: CASSFGGRANEQFF.